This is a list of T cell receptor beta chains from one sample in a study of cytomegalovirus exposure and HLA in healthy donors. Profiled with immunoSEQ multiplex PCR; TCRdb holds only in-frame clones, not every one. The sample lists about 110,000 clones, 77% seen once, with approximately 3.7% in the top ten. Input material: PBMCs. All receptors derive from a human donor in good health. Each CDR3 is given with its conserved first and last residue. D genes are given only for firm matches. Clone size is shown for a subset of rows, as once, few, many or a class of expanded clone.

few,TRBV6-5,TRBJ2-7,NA,CASSEQGHYEQYF,TGTGCCAGCAGTGAACAGGGCCACTACGAGCAGTACTTC
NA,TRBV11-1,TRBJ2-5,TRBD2,CASSLTYRAGGSQETQYF,TGTGCCAGCAGCTTAACCTATCGAGCGGGAGGCTCCCAAGAGACCCAGTACTTC
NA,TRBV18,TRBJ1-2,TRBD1,CASSPQGQGIQYGYTF,TGTGCCAGCTCACCACAAGGACAGGGCATTCAGTATGGCTACACCTTC
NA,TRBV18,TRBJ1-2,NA,CASSPLEGRYGYTF,TGTGCCAGCTCACCATTGGAGGGTCGCTATGGCTACACCTTC
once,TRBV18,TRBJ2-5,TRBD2,CASSPPGLAGGNQETQYF,TGTGCCAGCTCACCACCGGGACTAGCGGGAGGTAACCAAGAGACCCAGTACTTC
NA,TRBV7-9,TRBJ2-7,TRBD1,CASSLGGQGYEQYF,TGTGCCAGCAGCTTAGGAGGACAGGGATACGAGCAGTACTTC
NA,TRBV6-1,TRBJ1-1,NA,CASSLNAGWTEAFF,TGTGCCAGCAGCCTGAATGCAGGGTGGACTGAAGCTTTCTTT
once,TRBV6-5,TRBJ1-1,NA,CASSTKFGNTEAFF,TGTGCCAGCAGCACAAAATTTGGGAACACTGAAGCTTTCTTT
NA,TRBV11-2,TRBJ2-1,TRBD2,CASSFTSGSRTHEQFF,TGTGCCAGCAGCTTTACTAGCGGGAGCCGCACCCATGAGCAGTTCTTC
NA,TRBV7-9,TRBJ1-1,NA,CASSLVLPEAFF,TGTGCCAGCAGCTTAGTCCTCCCTGAAGCTTTCTTT
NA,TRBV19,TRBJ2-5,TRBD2,CASSPAGGPQETQYF,TGTGCCAGTAGTCCCGCGGGGGGGCCCCAAGAGACCCAGTACTTC
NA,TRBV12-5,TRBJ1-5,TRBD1,CASGPGQGNYQPQHF,TGTGCTAGTGGTCCGGGACAGGGAAACTATCAGCCCCAGCATTTT
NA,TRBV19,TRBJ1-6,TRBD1,CASSFKPTGQGGSPLHF,TGTGCCAGTAGTTTCAAGCCAACGGGACAGGGCGGTTCACCCCTCCACTTT
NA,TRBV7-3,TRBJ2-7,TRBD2,CASSSLSGITYEQYF,TGTGCCAGCAGCTCCCTCAGCGGGATCACGTACGAGCAGTACTTC
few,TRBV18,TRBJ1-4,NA,CASSPSLEEKLFF,TGTGCCAGCTCGCCCTCTCTGGAGGAAAAACTGTTTTTT
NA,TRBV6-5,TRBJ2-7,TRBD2,CASKFIASGNYEQYF,TGTGCCAGCAAGTTCATAGCTAGCGGGAACTACGAGCAGTACTTC
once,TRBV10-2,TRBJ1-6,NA,CASTKTGSSYNSPLHF,TGCGCCAGCACCAAGACAGGAAGCTCCTATAATTCACCCCTCCACTTT
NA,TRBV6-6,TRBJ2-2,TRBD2,CASSPTSGSGGELFF,TGTGCCAGCAGCCCAACTAGCGGGAGTGGAGGGGAGCTGTTTTTT
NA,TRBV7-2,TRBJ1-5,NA,CASSLGGSRLRPQHF,TGTGCCAGCAGCTTAGGCGGCAGCCGCCTTAGGCCCCAGCATTTT
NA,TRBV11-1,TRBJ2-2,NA,CASSLGLNTGELFF,TGTGCCAGCAGCTTAGGGCTGAACACCGGGGAGCTGTTTTTT
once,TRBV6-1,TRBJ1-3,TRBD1,CASSEEGATGVSGNTIYF,TGTGCCAGCAGTGAAGAAGGAGCTACAGGGGTCTCTGGAAACACCATATATTTT
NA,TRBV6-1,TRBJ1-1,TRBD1,CASSESGTGPGEAFF,TGTGCCAGCAGTGAATCCGGGACAGGGCCTGGTGAAGCTTTCTTT
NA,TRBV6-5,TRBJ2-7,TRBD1,CASSYRDSSNYEQYF,TGTGCCAGCAGTTACCGGGACAGCTCGAACTACGAGCAGTACTTC
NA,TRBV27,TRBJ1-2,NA,CASSLTGNYGYTF,TGTGCCAGCAGTTTGACAGGCAACTATGGCTACACCTTC
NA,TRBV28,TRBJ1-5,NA,CASSESGWDQPQHF,TGTGCCAGCAGCGAATCAGGGTGGGATCAGCCCCAGCATTTT
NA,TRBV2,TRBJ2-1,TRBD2,CASRLAGGPHEQFF,TGTGCCAGCAGACTAGCGGGAGGGCCCCATGAGCAGTTCTTC
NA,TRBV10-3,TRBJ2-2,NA,CAISAFQGPALYANTGELFF,TGTGCCATCAGTGCATTTCAGGGGCCGGCCTTATACGCGAACACCGGGGAGCTGTTTTTT
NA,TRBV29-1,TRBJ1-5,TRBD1,CSVVGTGPNQPQHF,TGCAGCGTTGTCGGGACAGGGCCCAATCAGCCCCAGCATTTT
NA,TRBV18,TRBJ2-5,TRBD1,CASSPPLQLLSGDRDETQYF,TGTGCCAGCTCACCCCCCTTACAGCTTTTGTCCGGAGACAGGGACGAGACCCAGTACTTC
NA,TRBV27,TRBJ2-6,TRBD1,CASSPRQGGANVLTF,TGTGCCAGCAGTCCTCGACAGGGAGGGGCCAACGTCCTGACTTTC
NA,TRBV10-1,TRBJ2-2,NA,CASREGLSTGELFF,TGCGCCAGCAGGGAGGGTCTGAGCACCGGGGAGCTGTTTTTT
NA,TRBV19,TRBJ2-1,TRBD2,CASSGGVAGVPDNEQFF,TGTGCCAGTAGTGGAGGTGTAGCGGGAGTTCCCGACAATGAGCAGTTCTTC
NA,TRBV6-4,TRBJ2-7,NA,CASSERGHLSYEQYF,TGTGCCAGCAGTGAAAGGGGCCACCTTTCCTACGAGCAGTACTTC
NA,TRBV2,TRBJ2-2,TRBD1,CASSARTGGSGELFF,TGTGCCAGCAGCGCACGGACAGGGGGCTCCGGGGAGCTGTTTTTT
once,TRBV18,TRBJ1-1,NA,CASSSTGLRAEAFF,TGTGCCAGCTCATCGACAGGTCTCCGTGCGGAAGCTTTCTTT
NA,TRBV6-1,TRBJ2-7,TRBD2,CASRELAPTLPYEQYF,TGTGCCAGCAGGGAACTAGCGCCGACCCTTCCCTACGAGCAGTACTTC
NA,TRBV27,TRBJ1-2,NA,CASSRGNYGYTF,TGTGCCAGCAGTAGGGGTAACTATGGCTACACCTTC
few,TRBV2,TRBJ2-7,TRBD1,CASKKHPTGAPTYEQYF,TGTGCCAGCAAAAAGCATCCGACAGGGGCGCCCACCTACGAGCAGTACTTC
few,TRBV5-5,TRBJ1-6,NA,CASSLIVGQQNSPLHF,TGTGCCAGCAGCTTGATAGTCGGACAGCAAAATTCACCCCTCCACTTT
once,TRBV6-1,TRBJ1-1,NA,CAADPGYTEAFF,TGTGCAGCCGATCCCGGGTACACTGAAGCTTTCTTT
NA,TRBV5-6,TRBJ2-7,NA,CASSGVGGPWAEQYF,TGTGCCAGCAGCGGCGTCGGGGGTCCATGGGCCGAGCAGTACTTC
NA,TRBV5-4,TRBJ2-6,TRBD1,CASTSPRTGGTGANVLTF,TGTGCCAGCACCTCACCACGGACAGGGGGCACTGGGGCCAACGTCCTGACTTTC